This T cell receptor (beta chain) derives from a study of CD8+CD57+ T cells in acquired aplastic anemia. Germline V gene data show CDR1 as LNHNV and CDR2 as YYDKDF (reference sequence). V was trimmed by 6 bases and J by 0 bases, leaving 11 bases between them. The CDR3 contains 15 residues. This clonotype was counted at least ten times. Profiling that covered TCR beta VDJ and CDR3 relied on genomic DNA as its template. Via MiXCR, TCRdb re-called the reads, giving one row per CDR3 protein. The top ten hold 46% of the sample, which has about 190,000 distinct CDR3 sequences, 64% seen once. The source is a human donor with severe aplastic anemia or a healthy control (not recorded which). The J gene is TRBJ2-2, the V gene TRBV15; no reliable D call. Sequenced input: sorted CD4+, CD8+, or CD8+CD57+ T cells (not recorded which) from PBMCs. Here the CDR3 reads CATRQDWTNTGELFF. CDR3 coding DNA: TGTGCCACCAGACAAGACTGGACGAACACCGGGGAGCTGTTTTTT.